The following is a T cell receptor beta chain sequence with its context. Trimming at V came to 7 bases and at J to 2 bases, leaving 4 bases not matched to a gene. CDR1 is MNHEY and CDR2 is SMNVEV in the germline V gene (reference sequence). This CDR3 is 13 amino acids long. This specimen belongs to a study of shared clonotypes between healthy human individuals. CD45RO-negative cells were positively selected for CCR7, leaving out terminally differentiated effector memory CD45RA+ cells. Profiled with immunoSEQ multiplex PCR; TCRdb holds only in-frame clones, not every one. The sample gives approximately 2,200,000 clones, about 93% of which show up once; roughly 1.7% is in the top ten.

The chain uses TRBV27 and TRBJ2-7; 8 bases agree with TRBD1. Sequencing was performed on naive CD8+ T cells from PBMCs. The TCR sequence derives from a young man in good health. Some clones in this sample may be carry-over from other donors' samples. The CDR3 DNA sequence: TGTGCCAGCAAACAGGGGGGTACCTACGAGCAGTACTTC. This codes for CASKQGGTYEQYF.